The 4 T cell receptor beta chains reported below all come from one sample, sequenced in a study of shared clonotypes between healthy human individuals. Clones were sequenced by immunoSEQ multiplex PCR, and TCRdb holds only the in-frame ones, with some missing. The sample holds about 2,200,000 clones, approximately 94% seen once. CD45RO negativity and positive selection for CCR7 defined naive CD8 cells, a population that excluded terminally differentiated effector memory CD45RA+ cells. Sample: naive CD8+ T cells from PBMCs. These receptors were obtained from a man aged 18 to 30 in good health. Some clones in this sample may be carry-over from other donors' samples.

V and J are TRBV6-1 and TRBJ2-7; 10 positions match TRBD1. The CDR3 loop spans 14 amino acids. Germline CDR1 is MNHNS and CDR2 is SASEGT. The J segment lost 6 bases and the V segment lost 8 bases, leaving 10 bases of the junction unmatched. The CDR3 sequence is CASDWDRGMSEQYF. DNA of the CDR3: TGTGCCAGCGACTGGGACAGGGGAATGAGCGAGCAGTACTTC.

As concerns this clone: Other DNA sequences in the sample encode the same CDR3. The chain employs TRBV27 and TRBJ2-5; no firm D call. CDR1 and CDR2 from the germline V gene are MNHEY and SMNVEV (reference sequence). The CDR3 totals 15 residues. With 0 bases removed from V and 5 bases from J, the gap between germline ends came to 13 bases. The CDR3 protein is CASSLSPGLGETQYF. For the CDR3, the DNA is TGTGCCAGCAGTTTATCCCCCGGTTTGGGGGAGACCCAGTACTTC.

A single count supports this clone. V is TRBV30 and J is TRBJ2-7; D is undetermined. Germline V gene sequence: CDR1 GTSNPN, CDR2 SVGIG (reference sequence). This CDR3 has 13 amino acids. V lost 2 bases and J lost 4, with 12 bases in between. The CDR3 DNA follows: TGTGCCTGGAGTAGTGTGGGGTGGTACGAGCAGTACTTC. It yields the protein CAWSSVGWYEQYF.

A note on this clone: The same CDR3 is also encoded by other DNA sequences in this sample. V is TRBV28 and J is TRBJ2-7; D gene unclear. Germline V gene lookup returns CDR1 MDHEN and CDR2 SYDVKM. V was pared by 4 bases and J by 4 bases, with 8 bases between. The CDR3 is 12 amino acids. The CDR3 protein is CASSSPSYEQYF. The CDR3 bases are TGTGCCAGCAGTTCCCCGTCTTACGAGCAGTACTTC.